This T cell receptor (beta chain) was identified during a study of blood T cell repertoires in COVID-19. On the study more broadly: Nucleic acid was either cDNA or gDNA, and it came from T cells, B-cell-depleted T cells, or PBMCs.

Participant age was roughly 18 to 90 years, and participants resided in around 24 US areas. This CDR3 has 14 residues. V gave up 4 bases and J gave up 3 bases; unmatched junction bases: 5. The V gene's germline CDR1 is ENHRY and CDR2 SYGVKD. Original processing notes: The assay estimated nucleated cells by amplifying reference gene primers. Profiled with immunoSEQ multiplex PCR; TCRdb holds only in-frame clones, not every one. V and J calls and clone size are given by that table; D and trimming were obtained from the DNA. The table records around 190,000 clones, 70% to 90% of them present only once. Material: PBMCs or T cells enriched from blood (not recorded which). This receptor was identified in a woman aged 40 to 55 in a cohort exposed to, infected with or recovered from COVID-19 (not recorded which). The chain combines TRBV10-3 with TRBJ1-2; TRBD1 agrees at 7 bases. The CDR3 reads CAISGDREHYGYTF. The DNA for the CDR3 is TGTGCCATCAGTGGAGACAGGGAACACTATGGCTACACCTTC.